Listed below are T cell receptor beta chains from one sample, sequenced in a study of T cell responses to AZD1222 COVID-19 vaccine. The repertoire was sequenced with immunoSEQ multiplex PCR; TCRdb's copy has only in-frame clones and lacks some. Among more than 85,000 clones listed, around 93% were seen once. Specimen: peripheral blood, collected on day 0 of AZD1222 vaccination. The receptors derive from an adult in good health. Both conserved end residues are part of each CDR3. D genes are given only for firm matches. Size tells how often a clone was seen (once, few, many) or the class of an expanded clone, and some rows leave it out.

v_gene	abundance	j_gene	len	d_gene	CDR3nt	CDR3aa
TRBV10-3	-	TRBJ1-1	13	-	TGTGCCATCAGTGGGACAGAGAACACTGAAGCTTTCTTT	CAISGTENTEAFF
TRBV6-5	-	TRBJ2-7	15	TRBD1	TGTGCCAGCAAATCGGGACAGGGGGACTCCTACGAGCAGTACTTC	CASKSGQGDSYEQYF
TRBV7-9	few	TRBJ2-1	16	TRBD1	TGTGCCAGCAGCCAAGTCTCCGGGACAGACTACAATGAGCAGTTCTTC	CASSQVSGTDYNEQFF
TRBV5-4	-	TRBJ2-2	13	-	TGTGCCAGCAGACCGGCGGACACCGGGGAGCTGTTTTTT	CASRPADTGELFF
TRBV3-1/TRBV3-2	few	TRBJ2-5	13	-	TGTGCCAGCAGCCAGACTATACAAGAGACCCAGTACTTC	CASSQTIQETQYF
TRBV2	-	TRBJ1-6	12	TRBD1	TGTGCCAGCAGAGGGACAGGTTCACCCCTCCACTTT	CASRGTGSPLHF
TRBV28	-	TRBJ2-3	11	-	TGTGCCAGCAGTGGGACCCGTACGCAGTATTTT	CASSGTRTQYF
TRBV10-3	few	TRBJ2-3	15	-	TGTGCCATCAGCCTCTCACTGGCGAGCACAGATACGCAGTATTTT	CAISLSLASTDTQYF
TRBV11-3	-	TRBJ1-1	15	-	TGTGCCAGCAGCTTAGATGGACAGATGAACACTGAAGCTTTCTTT	CASSLDGQMNTEAFF
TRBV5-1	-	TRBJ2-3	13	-	TGCGCCAGCAGCCGAACTACCACAGATACGCAGTATTTT	CASSRTTTDTQYF
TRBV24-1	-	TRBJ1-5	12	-	TGTGCCACCAGGGCCTCCAATCAGCCCCAGCATTTT	CATRASNQPQHF
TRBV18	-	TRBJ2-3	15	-	TGTGCCAGCTCACCGCCGGGTCAGGTGGGAGATACGCAGTATTTT	CASSPPGQVGDTQYF
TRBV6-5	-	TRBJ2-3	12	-	TGTGCCAGCAGTCCCACTTCAGATACGCAGTATTTT	CASSPTSDTQYF
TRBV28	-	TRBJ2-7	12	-	TGTGCCAGCAGTCCGCTTTTCTACGAGCAGTACTTC	CASSPLFYEQYF
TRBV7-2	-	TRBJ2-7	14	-	TGTGCCAGCAGCTTAGCTACCCACTCCTACGAGCAGTACTTC	CASSLATHSYEQYF
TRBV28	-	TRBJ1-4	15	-	TGTGCCAGCAGTTCGCGACGGACCTCTAATGAAAAACTGTTTTTT	CASSSRRTSNEKLFF
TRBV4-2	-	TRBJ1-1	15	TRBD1	TGTGCCAGCAGCCAAGATCGAGGCAGGGGGAAGTTGGCTTTCTTT	CASSQDRGRGKLAFF
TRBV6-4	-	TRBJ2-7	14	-	TGTGCCAGCAGGGAATTAGCGCCTCCCTACGAGCAGTACTTC	CASRELAPPYEQYF
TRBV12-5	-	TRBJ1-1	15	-	TGTGCTAGTGGTTTGGTGGTGGCTCCGAACACTGAAGCTTTCTTT	CASGLVVAPNTEAFF
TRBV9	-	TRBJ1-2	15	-	TGTGCCAGCAGCGTAGCTCGACACCTTAACTATGGCTACACCTTC	CASSVARHLNYGYTF
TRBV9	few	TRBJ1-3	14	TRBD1	TGTGCCAGCAGCAACCGGGACAGAGGAAACACCATATATTTT	CASSNRDRGNTIYF
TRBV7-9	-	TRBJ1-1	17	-	TGTGCCAGCAGCTCAAGGGTGGGGCTAGGAATGAACACTGAAGCTTTCTTT	CASSSRVGLGMNTEAFF
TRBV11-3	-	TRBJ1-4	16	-	TGTGCCAGCAGCTTCATCGGTCAGAGGGAAAGGGAAAAACTGTTTTTT	CASSFIGQREREKLFF
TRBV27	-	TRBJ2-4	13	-	TGTGCCAGCAGTTTTACAAAAGCGGACATTCAGTACTTC	CASSFTKADIQYF
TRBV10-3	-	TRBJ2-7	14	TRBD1	TGTGCCATCAAAGTGACGGGACAGCACTACGAGCAGTACTTC	CAIKVTGQHYEQYF
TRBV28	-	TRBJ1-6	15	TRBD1	TGTGCCAGCAGTTCCGGACAGGCTTATAATTCACCCCTCCACTTT	CASSSGQAYNSPLHF
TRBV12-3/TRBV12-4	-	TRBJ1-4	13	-	TGTGCCAGCAGCCACGGGGAGCTTGAAAAACTGTTTTTT	CASSHGELEKLFF
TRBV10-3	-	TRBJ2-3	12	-	TGTGCCATCAGTGACGGAACAGATACGCAGTATTTT	CAISDGTDTQYF
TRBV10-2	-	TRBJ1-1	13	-	TGCGCCAGCAGTGTGAATGAGGGCACTGAAGCTTTCTTT	CASSVNEGTEAFF
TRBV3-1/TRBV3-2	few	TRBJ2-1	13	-	TGTGCCAGCAGCCAGGGGAGGACGGGGGAGCAGTTCTTC	CASSQGRTGEQFF
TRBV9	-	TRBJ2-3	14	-	TGTGCCAGCAGCGTAGTGGCCATCACAGATACGCAGTATTTT	CASSVVAITDTQYF
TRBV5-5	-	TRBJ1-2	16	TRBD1	TGTGCCAGCAGTCGCGGACAGGGGACTTCTAACTATGGCTACACCTTC	CASSRGQGTSNYGYTF
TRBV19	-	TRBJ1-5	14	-	TGTGCCAGTAGTGGCGTTGGGTTGGGTCAGCCCCAGCATTTT	CASSGVGLGQPQHF
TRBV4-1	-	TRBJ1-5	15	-	TGCGCCAGCAGCCAAAAGGGGCGGGGGGATCAGCCCCAGCATTTT	CASSQKGRGDQPQHF
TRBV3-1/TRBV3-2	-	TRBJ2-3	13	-	TGTGCCAGCAGCCCTACTGGGACAGATACGCAGTATTTT	CASSPTGTDTQYF
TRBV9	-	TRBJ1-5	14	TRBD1	TGTGCCAGCAGCGTGACAGGGGTAAGTCAGCCCCAGCATTTT	CASSVTGVSQPQHF
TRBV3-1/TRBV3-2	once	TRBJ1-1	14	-	TGTGCCAGCAGCCAAGGATCCATGGGCACTGAAGCTTTCTTT	CASSQGSMGTEAFF
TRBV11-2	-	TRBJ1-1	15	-	TGTGCCAGCAGAACAAAGCCCACTACCAGACCTGAAGCTTTCTTT	CASRTKPTTRPEAFF
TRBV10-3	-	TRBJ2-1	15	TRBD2	TGTGCCACCCAATCCGGGACTAGCGGGAGAAATGAGCAGTTCTTC	CATQSGTSGRNEQFF
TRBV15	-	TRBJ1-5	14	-	TGTGCCACCAGCAGAGCTGGGGGCAATCAGCCCCAGCATTTT	CATSRAGGNQPQHF
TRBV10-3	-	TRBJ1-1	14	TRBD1	TGTGCCATGACCGGGACAGGGGTGGGCACTGAAGCTTTCTTT	CAMTGTGVGTEAFF
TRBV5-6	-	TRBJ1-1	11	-	TGTGCCAGCAGGCGGAACACTGAAGCTTTCTTT	CASRRNTEAFF
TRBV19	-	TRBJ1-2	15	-	TGTGCCAGTAGTATCCGACAGGAGATCCACTATGGCTACACCTTC	CASSIRQEIHYGYTF
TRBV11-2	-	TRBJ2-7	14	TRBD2	TGTGCCAGCAGCTTTGGGGGGGAGTCCTACGAGCAGTACTTC	CASSFGGESYEQYF
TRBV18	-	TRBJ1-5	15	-	TGTGCCAGCTCACCCGGGGAGGGACATGGTCAGCCCCAGCATTTT	CASSPGEGHGQPQHF
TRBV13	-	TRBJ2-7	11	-	TGTGCCAGCAGCTTATACTACGAGCAGTACTTC	CASSLYYEQYF
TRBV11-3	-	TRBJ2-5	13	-	TGTGCCAGCAGCTTTGGCAGGGACGAGACCCAGTACTTC	CASSFGRDETQYF
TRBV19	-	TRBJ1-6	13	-	TGTGCCAGTAGTAGTGCTGGGAATTCACCCCTCCACTTT	CASSSAGNSPLHF
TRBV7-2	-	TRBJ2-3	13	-	TGTGCCAGCAGCTTTGGAGGCGCAGATACGCAGTATTTT	CASSFGGADTQYF
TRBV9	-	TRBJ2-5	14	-	TGTGCCAGCAGCGTAGAGTCAGGGCAAGAGACCCAGTACTTC	CASSVESGQETQYF
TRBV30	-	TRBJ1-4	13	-	TGTGCCTGGAACCAGGGAAACGATGAAAAACTGTTTTTT	CAWNQGNDEKLFF
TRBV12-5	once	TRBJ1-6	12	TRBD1	TGTGCTAGTGGTACAGGGGCATCACCCCTCCACTTT	CASGTGASPLHF
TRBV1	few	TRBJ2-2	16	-	TGCACCAGCAGCCCTACTAGCGGGAGTCACACCGGGGAGCTGTTTTTT	CTSSPTSGSHTGELFF
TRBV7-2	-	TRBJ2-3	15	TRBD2	TGTGCCAGCAGCCCGACTAGCGGGAGACTGAATACGCAGTATTTT	CASSPTSGRLNTQYF
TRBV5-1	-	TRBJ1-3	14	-	TGCGCCAGCAGCCCCGAGGGCGCTGGAAACACCATATATTTT	CASSPEGAGNTIYF
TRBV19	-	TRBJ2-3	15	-	TGTGCCAGTAGTATAGGTCGGGGTGACACAGATACGCAGTATTTT	CASSIGRGDTDTQYF
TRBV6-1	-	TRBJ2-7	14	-	TGTGCCAGCAGTGGCAACAGGGAATCCTACGAGCAGTACTTC	CASSGNRESYEQYF
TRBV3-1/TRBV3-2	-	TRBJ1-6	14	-	TGTGCCAGCAGCCCCCAATATGGGGGTTCACCCCTCCACTTT	CASSPQYGGSPLHF
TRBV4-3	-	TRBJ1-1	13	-	TGCGCCAGCAGCCAACGGGAGAACACTGAAGCTTTCTTT	CASSQRENTEAFF
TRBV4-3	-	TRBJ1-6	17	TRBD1	TGCGCCAGCAGCCAAGAAGGGACAGGGAATAGTGGTTCACCCCTCCACTTT	CASSQEGTGNSGSPLHF